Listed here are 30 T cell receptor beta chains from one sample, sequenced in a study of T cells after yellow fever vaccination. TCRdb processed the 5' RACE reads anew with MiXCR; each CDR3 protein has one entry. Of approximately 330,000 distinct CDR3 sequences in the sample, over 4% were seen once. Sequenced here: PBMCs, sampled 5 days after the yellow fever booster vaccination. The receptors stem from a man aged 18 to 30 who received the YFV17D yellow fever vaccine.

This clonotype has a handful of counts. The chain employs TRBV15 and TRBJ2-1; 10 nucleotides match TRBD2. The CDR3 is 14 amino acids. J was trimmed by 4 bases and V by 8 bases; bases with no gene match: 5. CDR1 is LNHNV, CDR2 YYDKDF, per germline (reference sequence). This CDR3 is CATGSSGGYNEQFF. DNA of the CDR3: TGTGCCACCGGATCTAGCGGGGGTTACAATGAGCAGTTCTTC. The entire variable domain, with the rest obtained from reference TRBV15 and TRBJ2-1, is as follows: DAMVIQNPRYQVTQFGKPVTLSCSQTLNHNVMYWYQQKSSQAPKLLFHYYDKDFNNEADTPDNFQSRRPNTSFCFLDIRSPGLGDTAMYLCATGSSGGYNEQFFGPGTRLTVL.

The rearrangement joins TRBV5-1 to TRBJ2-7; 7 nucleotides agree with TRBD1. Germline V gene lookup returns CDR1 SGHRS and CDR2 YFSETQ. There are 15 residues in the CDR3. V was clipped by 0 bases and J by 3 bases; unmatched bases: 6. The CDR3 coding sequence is TGCGCCAGCAGCTTGGGTACAGGGGAACTCTACGAGCAGTACGTC. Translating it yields CASSLGTGELYEQYV.

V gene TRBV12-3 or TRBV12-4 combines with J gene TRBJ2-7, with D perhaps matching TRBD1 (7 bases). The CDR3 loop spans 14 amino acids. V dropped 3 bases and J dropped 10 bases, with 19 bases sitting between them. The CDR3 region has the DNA TGTGCCAGCAGTTTTTGGGGGGACAGATTACGACAGTACTTC. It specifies CASSFWGDRLRQYF.

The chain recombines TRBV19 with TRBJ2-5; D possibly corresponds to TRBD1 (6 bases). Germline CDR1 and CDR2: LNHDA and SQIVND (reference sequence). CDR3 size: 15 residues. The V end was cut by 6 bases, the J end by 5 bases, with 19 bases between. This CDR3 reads CASSRQGQGWETQYF. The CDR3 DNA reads TGTGCCAGTAGCCGGCAGGGGCAAGGGTGGGAGACCCAGTACTTC.

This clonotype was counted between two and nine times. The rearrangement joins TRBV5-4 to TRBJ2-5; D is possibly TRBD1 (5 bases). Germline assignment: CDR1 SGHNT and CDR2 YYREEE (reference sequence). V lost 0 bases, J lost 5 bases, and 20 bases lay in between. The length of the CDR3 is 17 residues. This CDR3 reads CASSLGDRGLAWETQYF. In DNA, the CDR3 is TGTGCCAGCAGCTTGGGGGATAGGGGTCTCGCTTGGGAGACCCAGTACTTC.

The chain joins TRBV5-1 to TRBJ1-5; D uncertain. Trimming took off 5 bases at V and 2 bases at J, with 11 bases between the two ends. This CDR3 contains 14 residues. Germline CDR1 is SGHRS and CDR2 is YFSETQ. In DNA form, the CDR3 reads TGCGCCAGCAGGGGGTACCCTGGCAATCAGCCCCAGCATTTT. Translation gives CASRGYPGNQPQHF.

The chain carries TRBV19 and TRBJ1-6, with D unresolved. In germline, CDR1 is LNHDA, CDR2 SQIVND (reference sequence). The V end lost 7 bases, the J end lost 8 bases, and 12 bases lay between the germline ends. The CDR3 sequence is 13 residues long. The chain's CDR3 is CASTRRLDSPLHF. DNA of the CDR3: TGTGCCAGTACCCGCAGATTAGATTCACCCCTCCACTTT.

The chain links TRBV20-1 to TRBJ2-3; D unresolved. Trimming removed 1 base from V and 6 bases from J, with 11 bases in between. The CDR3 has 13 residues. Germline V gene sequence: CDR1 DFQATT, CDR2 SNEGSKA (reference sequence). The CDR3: CSARAATYDTQYF. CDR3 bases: TGCAGTGCTAGAGCCGCCACCTACGATACGCAGTATTTT.

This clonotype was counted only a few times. The CDR3 region has the DNA TGTGCCAGCAGCTGGACAGGGCTTTTTACAGATACGCAGTATTTT. Encoded protein: CASSWTGLFTDTQYF. The rearrangement uses TRBV5-5 and TRBJ2-3, with 8 bases aligning to TRBD1. V shed 3 bases and J 3 bases; nucleotides not matched to a gene: 6. Per the germline V gene, CDR1 is SGHKS and CDR2 is YYEKEE (reference sequence). CDR3 length: 15 amino acids. Full variable domain (rest looked up from reference TRBV5-5 and TRBJ2-3): DAGVTQSPTHLIKTRGQQVTLRCSPISGHKSVSWYQQVLGQGPQFIFQYYEKEERGRGNFPDRFSARQFPNYSSELNVNALLLGDSALYLCASSWTGLFTDTQYFGPGTRLTVL.

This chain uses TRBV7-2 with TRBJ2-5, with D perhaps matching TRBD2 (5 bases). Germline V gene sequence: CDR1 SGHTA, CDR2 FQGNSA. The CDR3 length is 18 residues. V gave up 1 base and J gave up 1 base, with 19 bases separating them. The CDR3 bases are TGTGCCAGCAGCTTAGTAGCGAGCCATGTTCGTTCCCAAGAGACCCAGTACTTC. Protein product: CASSLVASHVRSQETQYF.

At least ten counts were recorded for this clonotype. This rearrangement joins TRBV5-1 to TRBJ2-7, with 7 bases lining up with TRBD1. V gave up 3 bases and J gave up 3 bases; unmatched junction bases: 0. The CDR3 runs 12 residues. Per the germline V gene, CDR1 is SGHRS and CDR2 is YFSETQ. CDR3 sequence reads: CASSWDSYEQYF. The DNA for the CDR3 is TGCGCCAGCAGCTGGGACAGCTACGAGCAGTACTTC.

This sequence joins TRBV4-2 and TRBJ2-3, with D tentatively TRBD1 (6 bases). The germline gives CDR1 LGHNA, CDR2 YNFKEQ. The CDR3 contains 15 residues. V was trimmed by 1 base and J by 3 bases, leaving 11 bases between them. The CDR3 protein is CASSQGPGDTDTQYF. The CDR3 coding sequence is TGTGCCAGCAGCCAAGGCCCAGGGGATACAGATACGCAGTATTTT.

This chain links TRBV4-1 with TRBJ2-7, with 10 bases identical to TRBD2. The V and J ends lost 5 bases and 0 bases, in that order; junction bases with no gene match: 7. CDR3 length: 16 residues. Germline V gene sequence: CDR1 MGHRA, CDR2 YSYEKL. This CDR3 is CASSRELAGDSYEQYF. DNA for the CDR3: TGCGCCAGCAGCAGGGAGCTAGCGGGGGACTCCTACGAGCAGTACTTC.

In DNA form, the CDR3 reads TGTGCCAGCAGCTTTACGGACAGATTCTACGAGCAGTACGTC. Translated, it gives CASSFTDRFYEQYV. This chain connects TRBV5-5 to TRBJ2-7, with D maybe TRBD1 (6 bases). Trimming pared 2 bases from V and 3 bases from J, leaving 12 bases between. The germline gives CDR1 SGHKS, CDR2 YYEKEE (reference sequence). The CDR3 runs 14 residues.

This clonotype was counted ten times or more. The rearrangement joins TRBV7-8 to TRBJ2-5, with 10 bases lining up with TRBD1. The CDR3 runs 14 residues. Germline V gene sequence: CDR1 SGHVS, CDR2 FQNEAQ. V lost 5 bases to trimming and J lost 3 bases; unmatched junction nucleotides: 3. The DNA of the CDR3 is TGTGCCAGCAGCACGGGACAGGGGAAAGAGACCCAGTACTTC. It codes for CASSTGQGKETQYF.

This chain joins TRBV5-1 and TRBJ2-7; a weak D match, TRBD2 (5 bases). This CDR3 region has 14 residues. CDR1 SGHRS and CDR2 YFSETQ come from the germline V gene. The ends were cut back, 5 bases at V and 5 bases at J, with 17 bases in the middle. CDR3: CASRVEASSHEQYF. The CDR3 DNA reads TGCGCCAGCAGAGTGGAGGCCAGCTCGCACGAGCAGTACTTC.

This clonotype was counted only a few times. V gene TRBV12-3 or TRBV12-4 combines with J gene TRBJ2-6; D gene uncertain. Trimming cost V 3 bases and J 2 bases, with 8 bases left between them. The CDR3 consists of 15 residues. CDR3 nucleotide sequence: TGTGCCAGCAGTTTCAGCTTGCCTGGGGCCAACGTCCTGACTTTC. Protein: CASSFSLPGANVLTF.

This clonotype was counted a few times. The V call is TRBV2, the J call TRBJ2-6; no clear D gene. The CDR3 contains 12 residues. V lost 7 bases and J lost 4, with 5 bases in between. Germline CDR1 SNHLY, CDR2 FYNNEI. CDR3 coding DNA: TGTGCCAGCAACCAGGGGGCCAACGTCCTGACTTTC. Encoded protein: CASNQGANVLTF.

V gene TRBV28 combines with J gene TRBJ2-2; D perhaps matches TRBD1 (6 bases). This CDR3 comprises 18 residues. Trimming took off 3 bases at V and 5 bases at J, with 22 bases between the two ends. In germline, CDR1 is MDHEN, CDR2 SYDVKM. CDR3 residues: CASSFPGLTGLGTGELFF. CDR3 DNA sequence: TGTGCCAGCAGTTTCCCCGGGCTAACAGGGTTGGGGACCGGGGAGCTGTTTTTT.

CDR3 sequence: CASESTGEGTDTQYF. The CDR3 coding sequence is TGTGCCAGCGAGTCTACAGGGGAAGGCACAGATACGCAGTATTTT. V usage is TRBV5-4 and J usage is TRBJ2-3; 7 bases agree with TRBD1. This CDR3 spans 15 amino acids. The trim removed 7 bases at V and 1 base at J, leaving 9 bases unmatched. Germline CDR1 SGHNT, CDR2 YYREEE (reference sequence).

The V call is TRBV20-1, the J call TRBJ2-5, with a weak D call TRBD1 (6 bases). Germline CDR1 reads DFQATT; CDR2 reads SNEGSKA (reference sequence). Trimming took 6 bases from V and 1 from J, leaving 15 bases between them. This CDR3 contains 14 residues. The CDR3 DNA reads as TGCAGTGCCCCAAGACAGGAGACCCAAGAGACCCAGTACTTC. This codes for CSAPRQETQETQYF.

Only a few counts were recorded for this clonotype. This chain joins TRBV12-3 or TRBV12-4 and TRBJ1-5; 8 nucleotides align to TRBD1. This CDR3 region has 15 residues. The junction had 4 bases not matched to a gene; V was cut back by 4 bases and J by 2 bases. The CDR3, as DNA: TGTGCCAGCAGTTCGGGACAGGCGCGCAATCAGCCCCAGCATTTT. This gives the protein CASSSGQARNQPQHF.

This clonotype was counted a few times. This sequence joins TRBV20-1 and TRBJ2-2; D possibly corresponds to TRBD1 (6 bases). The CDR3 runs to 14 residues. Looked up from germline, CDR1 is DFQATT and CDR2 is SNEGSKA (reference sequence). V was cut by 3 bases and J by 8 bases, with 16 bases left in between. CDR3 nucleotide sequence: TGCAGTGCTAGGGATTTATTCGGGACAGGGGAGCTGTTTTTT. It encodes CSARDLFGTGELFF.

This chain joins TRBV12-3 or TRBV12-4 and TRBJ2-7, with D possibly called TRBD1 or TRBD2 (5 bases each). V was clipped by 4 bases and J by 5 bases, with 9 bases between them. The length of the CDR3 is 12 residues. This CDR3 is CASSWGSDEQYF. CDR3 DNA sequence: TGTGCCAGCAGTTGGGGGAGCGACGAGCAGTACTTC.

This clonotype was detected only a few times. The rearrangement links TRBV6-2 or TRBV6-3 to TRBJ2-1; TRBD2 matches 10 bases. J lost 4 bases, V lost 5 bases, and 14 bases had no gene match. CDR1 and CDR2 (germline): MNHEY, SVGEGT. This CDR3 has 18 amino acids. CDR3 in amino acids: CASSHGLAAVWPYNEQFF. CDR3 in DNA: TGTGCCAGCAGTCATGGACTAGCGGCGGTTTGGCCGTACAATGAGCAGTTCTTC.

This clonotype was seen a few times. CDR3 amino acids: CASSLVTGGKNEQFF. In DNA form, the CDR3 reads TGTGCCAGCAGCTTAGTTACAGGGGGCAAAAATGAGCAGTTCTTC. V usage is TRBV7-2 and J usage is TRBJ2-1, with 9 nucleotides matching TRBD1. J gave up 7 bases and V 1 base, and 5 bases lay outside the gene matches. Germline assignment: CDR1 SGHTA and CDR2 FQGNSA. This CDR3 is built from 15 residues.

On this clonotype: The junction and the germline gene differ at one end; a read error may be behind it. DNA for the CDR3: TGTGCCAGAAGCTCGGGGGGCCGGAATGAGCAGTTCTTC. This encodes CARSSGGRNEQFF. The chain links TRBV7-9 to TRBJ2-1, with D tentatively TRBD2 (7 bases). This CDR3 is built from 13 residues. CDR1 is SEHNR and CDR2 is FQNEAQ in the germline V gene (reference sequence).

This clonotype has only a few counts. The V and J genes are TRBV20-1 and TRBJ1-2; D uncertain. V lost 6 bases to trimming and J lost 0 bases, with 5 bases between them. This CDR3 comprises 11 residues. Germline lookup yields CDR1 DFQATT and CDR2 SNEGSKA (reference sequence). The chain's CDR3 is CSASANYGYTF. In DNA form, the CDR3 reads TGCAGTGCCTCGGCTAACTATGGCTACACCTTC.

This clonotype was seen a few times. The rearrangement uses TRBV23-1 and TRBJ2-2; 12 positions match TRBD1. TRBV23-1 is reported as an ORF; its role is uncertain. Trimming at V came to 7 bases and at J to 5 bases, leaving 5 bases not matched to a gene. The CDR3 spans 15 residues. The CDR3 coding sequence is TGCGCCAGCAAAGAGGGACAGGGGGCGACCGGGGAGCTGTTTTTT. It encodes CASKEGQGATGELFF.

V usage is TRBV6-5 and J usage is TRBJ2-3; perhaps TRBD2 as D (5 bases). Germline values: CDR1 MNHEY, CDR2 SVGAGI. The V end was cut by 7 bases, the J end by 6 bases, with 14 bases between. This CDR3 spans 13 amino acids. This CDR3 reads CASTEVAGDTQYF. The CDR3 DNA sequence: TGTGCCAGCACGGAGGTAGCTGGGGATACGCAGTATTTT.